This T cell receptor (beta chain) was found in a study of blood T cell repertoires in COVID-19. Study summary: PBMCs, B-cell-depleted T cells, or T cells provided the cDNA or gDNA that made up the material.

The table lists this clone with a count of one. In the original analysis: Amplifying reference gene primers gave estimates of nucleated cell counts. The protocol was immunoSEQ multiplex PCR, while the TCRdb copy is restricted to in-frame clones and leaves out a portion. V, J and clone size are those of that table, while D and trimming were read from the DNA. In the table there are a few hundred thousand clones, more than 75% of which are singletons. This CDR3 is built from 16 residues. V shed 7 bases and J 7 bases; nucleotides not matched to a gene: 18. Germline-derived CDR1 and CDR2 are SQVTM and ANQGSEA.

The chain employs TRBV29-1 and TRBJ2-1; 8 bases are a match to TRBD2. The sequencing sample was made of peripheral blood. The sequence derives from a man in his forties or fifties who had recovered from COVID-19. CDR3 loop: CSADTLGAGVGNEQFF. The DNA of the CDR3 is TGCAGCGCTGATACATTGGGAGCGGGAGTGGGAAATGAGCAGTTCTTC.